The 13 T cell receptor beta chains given below trace back to one sample, sequenced in a study of PD-1 blockade in classical Hodgkin lymphoma (dated by TCRdb to 2018 to 2020). The sample's time point label is to be understood as: cycle 4 day 1 (C4D1), after six to seven weeks of nivolumab. Relapse after autologous stem cell transplantation had occurred in all trial patients, and cohorts A, B and C were distinguished by prior brentuximab vedotin exposure. The library was generated by the immunoSEQ multiplex PCR assay. TCRdb holds this immuneACCESS table with in-frame rearrangements only. Some clones are missing; in checked studies, unresolved V genes explain under half, and the rest has no known cause. This sample is represented by approximately 110,000 clones; about 92% of them were singletons. Together, the top ten hold 15% to 20% of the sample. The material sequenced was peripheral blood mononuclear cells (PBMCs), taken before the fourth cycle of nivolumab. The receptors stem from a human donor with classical Hodgkin lymphoma.

The V gene is TRBV27, the J gene TRBJ2-7; 11 nucleotides line up with TRBD1. The CDR3 is 14 residues long. Trimming cost V 4 bases and J 3 bases; bases outside gene matches: 2. Germline loops: CDR1 MNHEY, CDR2 SMNVEV (reference sequence). The chain's CDR3 is CASSWGQGDYEQYF. CDR3 bases: TGTGCCAGCAGTTGGGGACAGGGGGACTACGAGCAGTACTTC.

J is TRBJ2-7 and V is TRBV30; D is undetermined. The CDR3 has 11 residues. In germline, CDR1 is GTSNPN, CDR2 SVGIG (reference sequence). V was cut by 1 base and J by 3 bases, with 4 bases left in between. This CDR3 reads CAWSGGYEQYF. The CDR3 coding sequence is TGTGCCTGGAGTGGGGGCTACGAGCAGTACTTC.

The rearrangement links TRBV6-5 to TRBJ1-1; possibly TRBD1 for D (5 bases). The germline V gene has CDR1 MNHEY and CDR2 SVGAGI. The CDR3 has 12 amino acids. Trimming took off 5 bases at V and 5 bases at J, with 9 bases between the two ends. CDR3 residues: CASSLGETEAFF. CDR3 coding DNA: TGTGCCAGCAGTCTGGGGGAAACTGAAGCTTTCTTT.

This clone was found a few times. The rearrangement links TRBV4-2 to TRBJ1-5, with a weak D call TRBD1 (5 bases). CDR1 and CDR2 from the germline V gene are LGHNA and YNFKEQ. The CDR3 contains 14 residues. Trimming removed 1 base at V and 7 bases at J, with 11 bases between. CDR3 DNA sequence: TGTGCCAGCAGCCAAGCCGGCCGGGACCAGCCCCAGCATTTT. This gives the protein CASSQAGRDQPQHF.

This chain joins TRBV4-3 and TRBJ2-1; 8 bases agree with TRBD1. In germline, CDR1 is LGHNA, CDR2 YSLEER. The CDR3 runs to 15 residues. The ends lost 4 bases at V and 4 bases at J; junction bases unmatched: 6. The chain's CDR3 is CASSPDRGRYNEQFF. CDR3 coding DNA: TGCGCCAGCAGCCCAGACAGGGGCCGTTACAATGAGCAGTTCTTC.

This chain links TRBV28 with TRBJ1-2; 8 nucleotides match TRBD1. The CDR3 extends over 13 amino acids. Losses at the gene ends were 6 bases for V and 6 bases for J; bases not matched to a gene: 6. CDR1 is MDHEN, CDR2 SYDVKM, per germline. The CDR3 protein is CASRVDREHGYTF. CDR3 in DNA: TGTGCCAGCAGAGTGGACAGGGAGCATGGCTACACCTTC.

The rearrangement uses TRBV7-2 and TRBJ2-1; the D is unclear. There are 14 residues in the CDR3. V dropped 1 base and J dropped 8 bases, with 12 bases sitting between them. Per the germline V gene, CDR1 is SGHTA and CDR2 is FQGNSA. CDR3 sequence reads: CASSLGFSSHEQFF. CDR3 DNA sequence: TGTGCCAGCAGCTTAGGATTCAGCTCCCATGAGCAGTTCTTC. Complete variable domain (other parts from reference TRBV7-2 and TRBJ2-1): GAGVSQSPSNKVTEKGKDVELRCDPISGHTALYWYRQSLGQGLEFLIYFQGNSAPDKSGLPSDRFSAERTGGSVSTLTIQRTQQEDSAVYLCASSLGFSSHEQFFGPGTRLTVL.

CDR3 protein: CSVRGRGGMNTEAFF. The CDR3 nucleotides are TGCAGCGTGAGGGGCAGGGGGGGGATGAACACTGAAGCTTTCTTT. The gene calls are TRBV29-1 and TRBJ1-1; 7 nucleotides match TRBD1. This CDR3 is 15 amino acids long. CDR1 SQVTM and CDR2 ANQGSEA come from the germline V gene. The trim removed 6 bases at V and 0 bases at J, leaving 10 bases unmatched.

The J gene is TRBJ1-2, the V gene TRBV25-1, with D possibly TRBD1 on 5 matching bases. There are 15 residues in the CDR3. Trimming pared 8 bases from V and 3 bases from J, leaving 19 bases between. Germline-derived CDR1 and CDR2 are MGHDK and SYGVNS. Written as DNA, the CDR3 is TGTGCCAGCGACAGCGGGTCCCTTGAGGACTATGGCTACACCTTC. Translated, it gives CASDSGSLEDYGYTF.

This chain links TRBV4-1 with TRBJ2-3; D might be TRBD1 or TRBD2, each matching 5 bases. Trimming cost V 4 bases and J 4 bases, with 12 bases left between them. Germline assignment: CDR1 MGHRA and CDR2 YSYEKL. The CDR3 extends over 14 amino acids. In DNA, the CDR3 is TGCGCCAGCAGCCTACCCGAGGGGCCAGATACGCAGTATTTT. Residues: CASSLPEGPDTQYF.

This chain links TRBV4-1 with TRBJ2-7; unclear D gene. CDR3 size: 17 residues. Per the germline V gene, CDR1 is MGHRA and CDR2 is YSYEKL. V was pared by 1 base and J by 0 bases, with 16 bases between. The CDR3 coding sequence is TGCGCCAGCAGCCAAGGTTGGGAACCAAATAGCTCCTACGAGCAGTACTTC. Residues: CASSQGWEPNSSYEQYF.

The CDR3 loop is CASSPRRSTYNEQFF. Written as DNA, the CDR3 is TGTGCCAGCAGCCCCCGCAGGAGTACTTACAATGAGCAGTTCTTC. V gene TRBV11-1 combines with J gene TRBJ2-1; D unclear. V lost 5 bases and J lost 4, with 15 bases in between. Per the germline V gene, CDR1 is SGHAT and CDR2 is FQDESV (reference sequence). This CDR3 has 15 residues.

This clone was picked up a small number of times. V is TRBV7-9 and J is TRBJ1-1, with a tentative D call TRBD1 (5 bases). Per the germline V gene, CDR1 is SEHNR and CDR2 is FQNEAQ (reference sequence). The ends were cut back, 4 bases at V and 0 bases at J, with 18 bases in the middle. This CDR3 is 17 amino acids long. The DNA of the CDR3 is TGTGCCAGCAGCTCTAACCGTCCAGGGCCCATGAACACTGAAGCTTTCTTT. Translating gives CASSSNRPGPMNTEAFF.